What follows are 18 T cell receptor beta chains derived from one specimen sequenced in a study of control samples from healthy donors and cancer patients. Sequencing used immunoSEQ multiplex PCR; TCRdb keeps in-frame clones, though not all of them. Among 11,000 to 15,000 clones listed, 60% to 85% were seen once. The material sequenced was formalin-fixed, paraffin-embedded tissue. Receptor source: a female donor with lung cancer.

This chain connects TRBV4-2 to TRBJ1-2; 8 bases map to TRBD1. Germline V gene lookup returns CDR1 LGHNA and CDR2 YNFKEQ. J gave up 10 bases and V 5 bases, and 9 bases lay outside the gene matches. The CDR3 is 13 residues long. The CDR3 DNA follows: TGTGCCAGCAGCAGTCAGGGGGCGCGGGACTACACCTTC. It codes for CASSSQGARDYTF.

CDR3 in DNA: TGTGCCAGCAGTGAAATTCAGGGACCCTTATACTACGAGCAGTACTTC. Translating gives CASSEIQGPLYYEQYF. This chain joins TRBV6-1 and TRBJ2-7; D possibly matches TRBD1 or TRBD2 (5 bases each). V was cut by 2 bases and J by 3 bases, with 17 bases left in between. The CDR3 length is 16 residues. Germline V gene sequence: CDR1 MNHNS, CDR2 SASEGT.

The chain uses TRBV19 and TRBJ1-3; perhaps TRBD1 as D (6 bases). Germline CDR1 reads LNHDA; CDR2 reads SQIVND (reference sequence). CDR3 length: 14 amino acids. Trimming stripped 5 bases from V and 7 bases from J, with 15 bases between. The CDR3 protein is CASSESGARNTIYF. CDR3 in DNA: TGTGCCAGTAGTGAATCGGGGGCGCGGAACACCATATATTTT.

This clone has just one count. J is TRBJ1-1 and V is TRBV7-9, with D unclear. This CDR3 is 14 amino acids long. The germline gives CDR1 SEHNR, CDR2 FQNEAQ (reference sequence). V gave up 1 base and J gave up 7 bases, with 13 bases separating them. This chain's CDR3 is CASSLELVGDEAFF. CDR3 sequence (DNA): TGTGCCAGCAGCTTAGAACTCGTAGGTGATGAAGCTTTCTTT. Variable domain in full (rest from reference TRBV7-9 and TRBJ1-1): DTGVSQNPRHKITKRGQNVTFRCDPISEHNRLYWYRQTLGQGPEFLTYFQNEAQLEKSRLLSDRFSAERPKGSFSTLEIQRTEQGDSAMYLCASSLELVGDEAFFGQGTRLTVV.

V and J are TRBV28 and TRBJ2-3; 9 nucleotides align to TRBD1. Germline lookup yields CDR1 MDHEN and CDR2 SYDVKM. CDR3 length: 15 amino acids. V shed 3 bases, J shed 1 base, and the junction held 2 bases outside the gene matches. The CDR3 bases are TGTGCCAGCAGTTTGTGGACAGGGGGCACAGATACGCAGTATTTT. It codes for CASSLWTGGTDTQYF.

The chain joins TRBV30 to TRBJ1-2, with 11 bases that match TRBD1. V trimming: 5 bases; J trimming: 5 bases; junction bases outside the gene matches: 4. There are 13 residues in the CDR3. The germline V gene has CDR1 GTSNPN and CDR2 SVGIG (reference sequence). The CDR3 protein is CAWGTGGRYGYTF. The CDR3 coding sequence is TGTGCCTGGGGGACAGGGGGGAGGTATGGCTACACCTTC.

CDR3 DNA: TGTGCCAGCAGTGAACTAGCGGGGGCCATCAATGAGCAGTTCTTC. It specifies CASSELAGAINEQFF. J is TRBJ2-1 and V is TRBV2; TRBD2 matches 10 bases. Per the germline V gene, CDR1 is SNHLY and CDR2 is FYNNEI. The CDR3 spans 15 residues. V trimming: 2 bases; J trimming: 6 bases; junction bases outside the gene matches: 4.

J is TRBJ1-1 and V is TRBV4-2; D unclear. Looked up from germline, CDR1 is LGHNA and CDR2 is YNFKEQ. The CDR3 consists of 15 residues. V lost 4 bases and J lost 0, with 12 bases in between. The CDR3 is CASSPVVFMNTEAFF. The CDR3 DNA is TGTGCCAGCAGCCCCGTGGTATTTATGAACACTGAAGCTTTCTTT.

The V gene is TRBV10-3, the J gene TRBJ2-1, with 10 bases lining up with TRBD1. J gave up 8 bases and V 6 bases, and 10 bases lay outside the gene matches. Germline CDR1 and CDR2: ENHRY and SYGVKD. The CDR3 loop spans 15 amino acids. The CDR3 region has the DNA TGTGCCATCAGGGAGGGGGGACAGGGGCGTCATGAGCAGTTCTTC. Encoded protein: CAIREGGQGRHEQFF.

This chain links TRBV7-2 with TRBJ2-1; TRBD2 matches 12 bases. The germline V gene encodes CDR1 SGHTA and CDR2 FQGNSA. V lost 5 bases and J lost 3; bases outside the gene matches: 14. This CDR3 has 19 residues. The CDR3, as DNA: TGTGCCAGCAGCAAGGTGGGGCTAGCGGGAGGGCCAGTCTACAATGAGCAGTTCTTC. Residues: CASSKVGLAGGPVYNEQFF.

V gene TRBV6-6 combines with J gene TRBJ1-2; 7 positions match TRBD1. Germline lookup yields CDR1 MNHNY and CDR2 SVGAGI (reference sequence). The CDR3 sequence is 15 residues long. Unmatched junction bases numbered 16, after V lost 7 bases and J lost 8 bases. This chain's CDR3 is CASTLNPSGGYGYTF. The CDR3 bases are TGTGCCAGCACCTTAAACCCATCAGGGGGGTACGGCTACACCTTC.

The DNA of the CDR3 is TGTGCCAGTAGTACGGGGGACTATGTCAATGAGCAGTTCTTC. As protein: CASSTGDYVNEQFF. The chain couples TRBV19 to TRBJ2-1; 7 nucleotides align to TRBD2. Trimming removed 4 bases from V and 6 bases from J; junction bases left unmatched: 6. From germline, CDR1 is LNHDA and CDR2 SQIVND (reference sequence). This CDR3 contains 14 residues.

The chain couples TRBV7-8 to TRBJ2-5; 7 nucleotides line up with TRBD1. The CDR3 is 13 amino acids. The germline CDR1 and CDR2 sequences are SGHVS and FQNEAQ. V shed 5 bases and J 4 bases; nucleotides not matched to a gene: 4. The CDR3 loop reads CASSNDRVETQYF. The DNA of the CDR3 is TGTGCCAGCAGCAACGACAGGGTAGAGACCCAGTACTTC.

The chain uses TRBV27 and TRBJ1-5; D is perhaps TRBD1 (5 bases). This CDR3 comprises 16 residues. V was cut by 0 bases and J by 6 bases, with 15 bases left in between. The germline V gene has CDR1 MNHEY and CDR2 SMNVEV (reference sequence). The CDR3 is CASSLSGRGSTQPQHF. CDR3 DNA: TGTGCCAGCAGTTTATCCGGGCGGGGGTCGACTCAGCCCCAGCATTTT.

The rearrangement joins TRBV7-3 to TRBJ2-2, with 9 bases that match TRBD2. The length of the CDR3 is 18 residues. V was clipped by 0 bases and J by 2 bases; unmatched bases: 7. The germline CDR1 and CDR2 sequences are SGHTA and FQGTGA. CDR3 residues: CASSLTSVREGNTGELFF. CDR3 in DNA: TGTGCCAGCAGCTTAACGTCTGTGCGGGAGGGAAACACCGGGGAGCTGTTTTTT.

The V and J genes are TRBV3-1 (or the pseudogene TRBV3-2) and TRBJ2-3; 7 bases fit TRBD2. The length of the CDR3 is 18 residues. Germline V gene data show CDR1 as LGHDT and CDR2 as YNNKEL (reference sequence). With V trimmed by 0 bases and J by 1 base, 10 bases remained unmatched. This chain's CDR3 is CASSQDQVRGSGTDTQYF. The DNA for the CDR3 is TGTGCCAGCAGCCAAGATCAAGTGCGGGGGAGTGGCACAGATACGCAGTATTTT.

This sequence joins TRBV11-2 and TRBJ2-1; no firm D call. Between the trimmed V and J ends, which lost 1 base and 8 bases, there was a span of 3 bases. The germline CDR1 and CDR2 sequences are SGHAT and FQNNGV. This CDR3 has 11 amino acids. CDR3 coding DNA: TGTGCCAGCAGCTTAGTAGATGAGCAGTTCTTC. Translated: CASSLVDEQFF.

J is TRBJ1-5 and V is TRBV28; D uncertain. The V end was cut by 1 base, the J end by 4 bases, with 5 bases between. Germline V lookup: CDR1 MDHEN, CDR2 SYDVKM. The length of the CDR3 is 13 residues. The CDR3 nucleotides read TGTGCCAGCAGTTTATCGATGAATCAGCCCCAGCATTTT. Translation gives CASSLSMNQPQHF. The whole variable domain, remainder taken from reference TRBV28 and TRBJ1-5, is DVKVTQSSRYLVKRTGEKVFLECVQDMDHENMFWYRQDPGLGLRLIYFSYDVKMKEKGDIPEGYSVSREKKERFSLILESASTNQTSMYLCASSLSMNQPQHFGDGTRLSIL.